A single sample is the source of the 7 T cell receptor beta chains below, sequenced in a study of blood T cell repertoires in COVID-19. Profiled with immunoSEQ multiplex PCR; TCRdb holds only in-frame clones, not every one. The table lists 120,000 to 150,000 clones, approximately 89% of them singletons. Sample: peripheral blood. These receptors were collected from a human donor in a cohort sampled during active COVID-19.

The chain employs TRBV19 and TRBJ2-7, with TRBD1 matching 8 bases. V trimming: 7 bases; J trimming: 3 bases; junction bases outside the gene matches: 8. CDR3 length: 14 residues. In germline, CDR1 is LNHDA, CDR2 SQIVND (reference sequence). In DNA form, the CDR3 reads TGTGCCAGTAATGCGGGCAGGGGGCGCTACGAGCAGTACTTC. Amino acids: CASNAGRGRYEQYF.

The rearrangement uses TRBV3-1 (or the pseudogene TRBV3-2) and TRBJ2-2; maybe TRBD2 (7 bases). CDR1 LGHDT and CDR2 YNNKEL come from the germline V gene (reference sequence). V gave up 2 bases and J gave up 4 bases, with 11 bases separating them. The CDR3 runs to 15 residues. DNA of the CDR3: TGTGCCAGCAGCCAAATGGGGGGGCCCACCGGGGAGCTGTTTTTT. Its translation: CASSQMGGPTGELFF.

The sample holds one count of this clone. The rearrangement joins TRBV5-1 to TRBJ1-4; the D gene is possibly TRBD1 (6 bases). This CDR3 contains 15 residues. The germline CDR1 and CDR2 sequences are SGHRS and YFSETQ. V gave up 0 bases and J gave up 5 bases, with 11 bases separating them. CDR3 sequence: CASSLGGLKNEKLFF. DNA of the CDR3: TGCGCCAGCAGCTTGGGGGGGCTAAAAAATGAAAAACTGTTTTTT.

The rearrangement links TRBV5-1 to TRBJ2-3, with D maybe TRBD1 (6 bases). The germline gives CDR1 SGHRS, CDR2 YFSETQ. This CDR3 region has 15 residues. Trimming pared 0 bases from V and 4 bases from J, leaving 12 bases between. CDR3 loop: CASSLGGQSADTQYF. CDR3 in DNA: TGCGCCAGCAGCTTGGGTGGACAGTCGGCAGATACGCAGTATTTT.

The V call is TRBV7-2, the J call TRBJ2-5; TRBD1 is a possible D gene (5 bases). With 2 bases removed from V and 1 base from J, the gap between germline ends came to 8 bases. Germline V gene lookup returns CDR1 SGHTA and CDR2 FQGNSA. The CDR3 is 14 residues long. CDR3 protein: CASSLMGPQETQYF. In DNA, the CDR3 is TGTGCCAGCAGCTTAATGGGGCCCCAAGAGACCCAGTACTTC. Together with reference TRBV7-2 and TRBJ2-5, the CDR3 gives the full variable domain: GAGVSQSPSNKVTEKGKDVELRCDPISGHTALYWYRQSLGQGLEFLIYFQGNSAPDKSGLPSDRFSAERTGGSVSTLTIQRTQQEDSAVYLCASSLMGPQETQYFGPGTRLLVL.

The rearrangement joins TRBV18 to TRBJ2-5; possibly TRBD1 for D (6 bases). Germline V gives CDR1 KGHSH, CDR2 LQKENI. V lost 0 bases, J lost 3 bases, and 17 bases lay in between. The CDR3 is 17 amino acids. CDR3 region: CASSPPRTRGLEETQYF. The CDR3 coding sequence is TGTGCCAGCTCACCACCGAGAACCAGGGGTTTGGAAGAGACCCAGTACTTC.

The CDR3 here is CASSLWTSGPLTDTQYF. CDR3 DNA: TGTGCCAGCAGCCTATGGACTAGCGGTCCTCTTACAGATACGCAGTATTTT. The V and J genes are TRBV7-2 and TRBJ2-3; 10 bases line up with TRBD2. Germline trimming cut 5 bases from V and 3 bases from J; bases unmatched to any gene: 11. CDR1 is SGHTA, CDR2 FQGNSA, per germline. The CDR3 spans 17 residues.